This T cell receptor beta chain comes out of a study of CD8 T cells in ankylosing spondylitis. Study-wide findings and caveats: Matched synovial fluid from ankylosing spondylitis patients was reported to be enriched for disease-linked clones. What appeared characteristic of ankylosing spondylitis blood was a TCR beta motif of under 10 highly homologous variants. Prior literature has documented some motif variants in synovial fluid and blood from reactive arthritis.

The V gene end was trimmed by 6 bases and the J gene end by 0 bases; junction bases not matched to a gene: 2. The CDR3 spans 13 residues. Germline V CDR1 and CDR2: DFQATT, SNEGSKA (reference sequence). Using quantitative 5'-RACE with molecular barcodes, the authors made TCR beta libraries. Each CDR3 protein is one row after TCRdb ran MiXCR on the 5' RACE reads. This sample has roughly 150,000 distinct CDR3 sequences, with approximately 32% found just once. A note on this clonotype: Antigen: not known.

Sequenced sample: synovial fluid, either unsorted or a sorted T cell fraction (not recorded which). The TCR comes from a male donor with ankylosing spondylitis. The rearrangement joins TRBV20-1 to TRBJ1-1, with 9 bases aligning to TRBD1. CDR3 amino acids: CSAGTGMNTEAFF. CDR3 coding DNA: TGCAGTGCCGGGACAGGGATGAACACTGAAGCTTTCTTT.